The 16 T cell receptor beta chains below were found in one sample sequenced in a study of blood T cell repertoires in COVID-19. Produced via immunoSEQ multiplex PCR; TCRdb's table is partial and in-frame only. The sample carries under 500,000 clones, 85% to 90% recorded once. The sample consisted of PBMCs or T cells enriched from blood (not recorded which). These receptors were obtained from a man aged 25-45 years who had recovered from COVID-19.

The chain uses TRBV28 and TRBJ1-2, with D unclear. The CDR3 covers 10 residues. Deletions cut 4 bases from V and 9 bases from J, with 6 bases between. Germline CDR1 MDHEN, CDR2 SYDVKM. The CDR3 DNA reads as TGTGCCAGCAGTTCAAGCCGCTACACCTTC. This translates into CASSSSRYTF.

The chain combines TRBV4-1 with TRBJ2-6; D might be TRBD2 (5 bases). Germline CDR1 reads MGHRA; CDR2 reads YSYEKL. The germline V and J ends were trimmed by 0 bases and 4 bases, with 13 bases remaining between them. This CDR3 has 17 amino acids. The CDR3 sequence: CASSQDKRRTGANVLTF. CDR3 nucleotides: TGCGCCAGCAGCCAAGATAAAAGGAGGACCGGGGCCAACGTCCTGACTTTC.

This chain joins TRBV3-1 (or the pseudogene TRBV3-2) and TRBJ2-5; 8 bases line up with TRBD1. V shed 4 bases and J 3 bases; nucleotides not matched to a gene: 4. The germline V gene encodes CDR1 LGHDT and CDR2 YNNKEL (reference sequence). This CDR3 spans 14 amino acids. CDR3 protein: CASSPQGAEETQYF. The DNA for the CDR3 is TGTGCCAGCAGCCCGCAGGGGGCAGAAGAGACCCAGTACTTC.

The J gene is TRBJ1-1, the V gene TRBV7-9; perhaps TRBD1 as D (6 bases). V lost 4 bases and J lost 1, with 10 bases in between. This CDR3 is built from 14 residues. The V gene's germline CDR1 is SEHNR and CDR2 FQNEAQ (reference sequence). CDR3 in amino acids: CASSSRTANTEAFF. The CDR3 DNA follows: TGTGCCAGCAGCTCGCGGACAGCGAACACTGAAGCTTTCTTT. The full variable domain, rest sourced from reference TRBV7-9 and TRBJ1-1, is DTGVSQNPRHKITKRGQNVTFRCDPISEHNRLYWYRQTLGQGPEFLTYFQNEAQLEKSRLLSDRFSAERPKGSFSTLEIQRTEQGDSAMYLCASSSRTANTEAFFGQGTRLTVV.

CDR3 amino acids: CASSYSQGANTEAFF. For the CDR3, the DNA is TGTGCCAGCAGTTACTCGCAGGGGGCAAACACTGAAGCTTTCTTT. The V and J genes are TRBV6-5 and TRBJ1-1; TRBD1 aligns across 8 bases. The CDR3 covers 15 residues. J lost 2 bases, V lost 0 bases, and 2 bases had no gene match. CDR1 and CDR2 (germline): MNHEY, SVGAGI.

This rearrangement joins TRBV29-1 to TRBJ1-1, with D maybe TRBD1 (5 bases). Germline V CDR1 and CDR2: SQVTM, ANQGSEA. Trimming cost V 5 bases and J 1 base, with 14 bases left between them. This CDR3 spans 14 amino acids. The CDR3 is CSVLTARKNTEAFF. The CDR3, as DNA: TGCAGCGTTCTGACAGCAAGAAAGAACACTGAAGCTTTCTTT. The variable domain in full, completed from reference TRBV29-1 and TRBJ1-1, reads SAVISQKPSRDICQRGTSLTIQCQVDSQVTMMFWYRQQPGQSLTLIATANQGSEATYESGFVIDKFPISRPNLTFSTLTVSNMSPEDSSIYLCSVLTARKNTEAFFGQGTRLTVV.

V and J are TRBV10-3 and TRBJ1-3; D perhaps matches TRBD1 (5 bases). The CDR3 extends over 15 amino acids. V lost 0 bases and J lost 1, with 7 bases in between. Germline V gene data show CDR1 as ENHRY and CDR2 as SYGVKD. Written as DNA, the CDR3 is TGTGCCATCAGTGAGTCCGGGGGATCTGGAAACACCATATATTTT. This encodes CAISESGGSGNTIYF.

The rearrangement links TRBV3-1 (or the pseudogene TRBV3-2) to TRBJ2-7, with TRBD2 matching 10 bases. J lost 6 bases, V lost 5 bases, and 7 bases had no gene match. The germline V gene has CDR1 LGHDT and CDR2 YNNKEL (reference sequence). CDR3 size: 14 residues. DNA of the CDR3: TGTGCCAGCAGCGGGCTAGCGGGAGCGACCGAGCAGTACTTC. Its protein product is CASSGLAGATEQYF.

This sequence joins TRBV28 and TRBJ1-6; D not resolved. CDR1 and CDR2 (germline): MDHEN, SYDVKM. V shed 2 bases and J shed 14 bases, with 10 bases lying between them. The CDR3 spans 12 residues. The CDR3 nucleotides are TGTGCCAGCAGTTTAGGCCTTCAAGCCCTCCACTTT. Residues: CASSLGLQALHF.

This sequence joins TRBV3-1 (or the pseudogene TRBV3-2) and TRBJ2-7, with 9 bases lining up with TRBD1. The CDR3 covers 15 residues. The germline V gene has CDR1 LGHDT and CDR2 YNNKEL (reference sequence). With 4 bases clipped from V and 2 bases from J, the junction kept 6 bases outside the gene matches. The CDR3 here is CASSLGQGTAYEQYF. In DNA form, the CDR3 reads TGTGCCAGCAGCCTCGGACAGGGGACGGCCTACGAGCAGTACTTC.

The chain links TRBV19 to TRBJ2-7, with 11 bases matching TRBD2. The V and J ends lost 3 bases and 6 bases, in that order; junction bases with no gene match: 7. Germline V lookup: CDR1 LNHDA, CDR2 SQIVND (reference sequence). CDR3 size: 15 residues. This CDR3 reads CASSMALAGVSEQYF. The DNA for the CDR3 is TGTGCCAGTAGTATGGCACTAGCGGGAGTAAGCGAGCAGTACTTC.

The rearrangement joins TRBV5-1 to TRBJ1-3; the D is unclear. This CDR3 region has 14 residues. The germline V gene has CDR1 SGHRS and CDR2 YFSETQ. V lost 6 bases to trimming and J lost 1 base, with 11 bases between them. The CDR3 here is CASKTGGSGNTIYF. CDR3 in DNA: TGCGCCAGCAAAACGGGCGGGTCTGGAAACACCATATATTTT.

This clone was detected once. V gene TRBV7-9 combines with J gene TRBJ2-2; the D is unclear. V was shortened by 3 bases and J by 8 bases, with 10 bases between the two germline ends. In germline, CDR1 is SEHNR, CDR2 FQNEAQ (reference sequence). This CDR3 is built from 13 residues. CDR3 protein: CASSFHGGGELFF. CDR3 coding DNA: TGTGCCAGCAGCTTCCATGGCGGAGGGGAGCTGTTTTTT.

This chain uses TRBV30 with TRBJ2-7; 7 positions match TRBD2. From germline, CDR1 is GTSNPN and CDR2 SVGIG (reference sequence). The CDR3 runs 16 residues. V gave up 2 bases and J gave up 0 bases; unmatched junction bases: 10. CDR3 residues: CAWSSSGRRSSYEQYF. CDR3 DNA sequence: TGTGCCTGGAGTTCCTCCGGGAGGAGGAGCTCCTACGAGCAGTACTTC. The variable domain in full, with the rest retrieved from reference TRBV30 and TRBJ2-7, is SQTIHQWPATLVQPVGSPLSLECTVEGTSNPNLYWYRQAAGRGLQLLFYSVGIGQISSEVPQNLSASRPQDRQFILSSKKLLLSDSGFYLCAWSSSGRRSSYEQYFGPGTRLTVT.

The CDR3 DNA sequence: TGTGCCAGCAGCCAAGAGTGGGGGACTAGCGGTAGAGGCAGCACAGATACGCAGTATTTT. It is translated as CASSQEWGTSGRGSTDTQYF. V gene TRBV3-1 (or the pseudogene TRBV3-2) combines with J gene TRBJ2-3; 11 nucleotides agree with TRBD2. CDR1 is LGHDT and CDR2 is YNNKEL in the germline V gene (reference sequence). The CDR3 loop spans 20 amino acids. V gave up 0 bases and J gave up 0 bases; unmatched junction bases: 11.

This clone was recorded only once. The V and J genes are TRBV7-8 and TRBJ2-7; the D gene is possibly TRBD2 (5 bases). Germline CDR1 SGHVS, CDR2 FQNEAQ. V was pared by 4 bases and J by 6 bases, with 13 bases between. CDR3 size: 13 residues. CDR3 in DNA: TGTGCCAGCAGCTCAGACGCGGGTGGCGAGCAGTACTTC. This sequence encodes CASSSDAGGEQYF. Full variable domain (outside the CDR3, taken from reference TRBV7-8 and TRBJ2-7): GAGVSQSPRYKVAKRGQDVALRCDPISGHVSLFWYQQALGQGPEFLTYFQNEAQLDKSGLPSDRFFAERPEGSVSTLKIQRTQQEDSAVYLCASSSDAGGEQYFGPGTRLTVT.